A selection of T cell receptor beta chains follows, all from one sample in a study of blood T cell repertoires in COVID-19. Generated by immunoSEQ multiplex PCR, the TCRdb table keeps only in-frame clones and is missing some. The data contain more than 150,000 clones, around 80% of them singletons. The sequencing sample was made of peripheral blood. The origin of the receptors is a man in his fifties who had recovered from COVID-19. CDR3s include the opening cysteine and the closing phenylalanine or tryptophan. The D gene is left open where the match is weak. Clone size, where shown, is once, few, many, or a class for clones that have expanded.

j_gene | abundance | len | v_gene | d_gene | CDR3nt | CDR3aa
TRBJ2-1 | - | 15 | TRBV15 | TRBD1 | TGTGCCACCAGCACCCCGGGACAGCATAACAATGAGCAGTTCTTC | CATSTPGQHNNEQFF
TRBJ2-1 | few | 11 | TRBV7-9 | - | TGTGCCAGCAGCCAGAACAATGAGCAGTTCTTC | CASSQNNEQFF
TRBJ2-2 | - | 17 | TRBV5-4 | TRBD2 | TGTGCCAGCAGCAAACCCGGGACTAGCCCGAACACCGGGGAGCTGTTTTTT | CASSKPGTSPNTGELFF
TRBJ2-5 | - | 14 | TRBV29-1 | TRBD1 | TGCAGCGTGGCCCCCCGGACAGGGATAGAGACCCAGTACTTC | CSVAPRTGIETQYF
TRBJ2-1 | - | 16 | TRBV4-1 | - | TGCGCCAGCAGCCAGAGGGGCAGGGGCCTTGACAATGAGCAGTTCTTC | CASSQRGRGLDNEQFF
TRBJ2-1 | once | 17 | TRBV5-1 | TRBD2 | TGCGCCAGCAGCTTGGGGACTAGCGGATTGACCTACAATGAGCAGTTCTTC | CASSLGTSGLTYNEQFF
TRBJ2-7 | few | 13 | TRBV7-9 | - | TGTGCCAGCAGCTTTGCGATCCCCGACGAGCAGTACTTC | CASSFAIPDEQYF
TRBJ2-7 | - | 13 | TRBV3-1/TRBV3-2 | - | TGTGCCAGCAGCCAAAAGCCTCGAGGAGGGCAGTACTTC | CASSQKPRGGQYF
TRBJ2-7 | once | 13 | TRBV6-5 | - | TGTGCCAGCAGTTACAACTCCTTCTACGAGCAGTACTTC | CASSYNSFYEQYF
TRBJ2-3 | - | 15 | TRBV30 | TRBD2 | TGTGCCTGGAACCCTAGCGGGACCCTCGGAGATACGCAGTATTTT | CAWNPSGTLGDTQYF
TRBJ2-1 | - | 18 | TRBV11-2 | - | TGTGCCAGCAGCTTAAGTAGAGGCAACCGGGACACCAGGAATGAGCAGTTCTTC | CASSLSRGNRDTRNEQFF
TRBJ2-7 | - | 15 | TRBV30 | TRBD2 | TGTGCCTGGAGCCAAGCCGGGACTAGCCTCCGCGAGCAGTACTTC | CAWSQAGTSLREQYF
TRBJ2-7 | - | 13 | TRBV10-1 | TRBD1 | TGCGCCAGCAGCCGGGACAGGACCTACGAGCAGTACTTC | CASSRDRTYEQYF
TRBJ2-3 | - | 14 | TRBV10-3 | - | TGTGCCATCGGGGGGGAGGGGGTCACAGATACGCAGTATTTT | CAIGGEGVTDTQYF
TRBJ2-1 | - | 14 | TRBV9 | TRBD2 | TGTGCCAGCAGCGAAAGCGGGAGTTCAAATGAGCAGTTCTTC | CASSESGSSNEQFF
TRBJ2-5 | - | 17 | TRBV30 | TRBD2 | TGTGCCTGGACCCAGAGGGGGACTAGAGGAGTTGGAGAGACCCAGTACTTC | CAWTQRGTRGVGETQYF
TRBJ2-1 | - | 15 | TRBV30 | TRBD2 | TGTGCCTGGAAACCACTAGCGGGGCCCTACAATGAGCAGTTCTTC | CAWKPLAGPYNEQFF
TRBJ2-1 | few | 16 | TRBV6-2/TRBV6-3 | TRBD2 | TGTGCCAGCAGTTCCGGACTAGCGTCGGGAATCAATGAGCAGTTCTTC | CASSSGLASGINEQFF
TRBJ1-6 | - | 15 | TRBV7-2 | TRBD1 | TGTGCCAGCAGCCTCTCTGGACAGGGTAATTCACCCCTCCACTTT | CASSLSGQGNSPLHF
TRBJ1-6 | - | 14 | TRBV27 | TRBD1 | TGTGCCAGCAGTTGGGACAGGGTGGGCTCACCCCTCCACTTT | CASSWDRVGSPLHF
TRBJ1-5 | - | 15 | TRBV6-1 | - | TGTGCCAGCAGCCAAACGGGGGGGGGCAATCAGCCCCAGCATTTT | CASSQTGGGNQPQHF
TRBJ2-5 | - | 15 | TRBV3-1/TRBV3-2 | TRBD2 | TGTGCCAGCAGCCCATATGGACTAGCGGGAGAGACCCAGTACTTC | CASSPYGLAGETQYF
TRBJ1-1 | - | 13 | TRBV4-3 | TRBD1 | TGCGCCAGCAGCCTTACAGGGGACACTGAAGCTTTCTTT | CASSLTGDTEAFF
TRBJ2-7 | - | 14 | TRBV27 | TRBD1 | TGTGCCAGCAGGACAGGGGGCAGGCGATACGAGCAGTACTTC | CASRTGGRRYEQYF
TRBJ1-5 | - | 19 | TRBV10-3 | TRBD1 | TGTGCCACCCGGGACAGAAGGTTACCCGCTTCCAATAGCAATCAGCCCCAGCATTTT | CATRDRRLPASNSNQPQHF
TRBJ2-7 | - | 16 | TRBV18 | TRBD2 | TGTGCCAGCTCACGCGAGAGCGGGAGTGTGCCCTACGAGCAGTACTTC | CASSRESGSVPYEQYF
TRBJ2-3 | - | 15 | TRBV9 | TRBD2 | TGTGCCAGCAGCGTCCAGGGACTAGAGGTAGATACGCAGTATTTT | CASSVQGLEVDTQYF
TRBJ2-1 | once | 18 | TRBV15 | TRBD2 | TGTGCCACCAGCCGCTGGTCTGCGGGAGGGCCTGGCTACAATGAGCAGTTCTTC | CATSRWSAGGPGYNEQFF
TRBJ1-1 | - | 13 | TRBV27 | - | TGTGCCAGCAGCCCACAGTGGAACACTGAAGCTTTCTTT | CASSPQWNTEAFF
TRBJ1-1 | - | 17 | TRBV19 | - | TGTGCCAGTAGTAAAAGGAGGGCTCCGGCTGGGAACACTGAAGCTTTCTTT | CASSKRRAPAGNTEAFF
TRBJ2-7 | few | 17 | TRBV3-1/TRBV3-2 | TRBD2 | TGTGCCAGCAGCCCAGGACTAGCGGGAGGGCCGATCAACGAGCAGTACTTC | CASSPGLAGGPINEQYF
TRBJ2-3 | - | 15 | TRBV7-8 | - | TGTGCCAGCAGCCGAGGGGCAGAAAGCATCGATACGCAGTATTTT | CASSRGAESIDTQYF
TRBJ1-2 | - | 14 | TRBV7-2 | TRBD1 | TGTGCCAGCAGCCTTCCGGGACAGGGGTCTGGCTACACCTTC | CASSLPGQGSGYTF
TRBJ2-3 | - | 18 | TRBV5-4 | - | TGTGCCAGCAGCTCCCTCGCAGGGCTAGCGAAAGGCACAGATACGCAGTATTTT | CASSSLAGLAKGTDTQYF
TRBJ1-4 | - | 15 | TRBV6-5 | - | TGTGCCAGCAGTTGGACGACAGGACGTAATGAAAAACTGTTTTTT | CASSWTTGRNEKLFF
TRBJ2-7 | - | 18 | TRBV4-1 | - | TGCGCCAGCAGCCCAGCCGTCTACGCGGGGGCCATTACCTACGAGCAGTACTTC | CASSPAVYAGAITYEQYF
TRBJ1-1 | once | 14 | TRBV16 | TRBD1 | TGTGCCAGCAGCCAACAACAGGGGTTCACTGAAGCTTTCTTT | CASSQQQGFTEAFF
TRBJ2-3 | - | 17 | TRBV5-1 | TRBD2 | TGCGCCAGCAGCTTGGTGTTAAGCGGGGGGAGCACAGATACGCAGTATTTT | CASSLVLSGGSTDTQYF
TRBJ2-1 | once | 19 | TRBV21-1 | - | TGTGCCAGCAGCAGGGGACTAGCGGGAGGGTATCTTCGCCAATGTGAGCAGTTCTTC | CASSRGLAGGYLRQCEQFF
TRBJ2-7 | - | 15 | TRBV28 | TRBD2 | TGTGCCAGCAGTTTTCGGCGGGAGGGCAGTTACGAGCAGTACTTC | CASSFRREGSYEQYF
TRBJ1-1 | - | 13 | TRBV6-6 | - | TGTGCCAGCAGCCGACAGGCTAACACTGAAGCTTTCTTT | CASSRQANTEAFF
TRBJ2-3 | - | 14 | TRBV30 | - | TGTGCCTGGAGTGTACCCTCGGGCACAGATACGCAGTATTTT | CAWSVPSGTDTQYF
TRBJ1-4 | - | 16 | TRBV9 | - | TGTGCCAGCAGCACTTCAGGCGGGCGGACTAATGAAAAACTGTTTTTT | CASSTSGGRTNEKLFF
TRBJ2-7 | - | 13 | TRBV28 | - | TGTGCCAGCAGGGGGGACATAGCCTACGAGCAGTACTTC | CASRGDIAYEQYF
TRBJ2-7 | - | 16 | TRBV5-1 | TRBD2 | TGCGCCAGCAGCTTGAATCGACTAGCGGGAGCGGGCGAGCAGTACTTC | CASSLNRLAGAGEQYF
TRBJ2-4 | once | 15 | TRBV5-1 | - | TGCGCCAGCAGCCCCACTCCAGGGTACCCCGCCCTTCAGTACTTC | CASSPTPGYPALQYF
TRBJ2-7 | - | 15 | TRBV7-2 | TRBD2 | TGTGCCAGCAGCTCCCGACTAGCGGGAGGGAACGAGCAGTACTTC | CASSSRLAGGNEQYF
TRBJ1-6 | - | 13 | TRBV11-3 | - | TGTGCCAGCAGTCAGTTGAGGAATTCACCCCTCCACTTT | CASSQLRNSPLHF
TRBJ1-1 | - | 14 | TRBV19 | - | TGTGCCAGTAGTCCCTCAGTGATGAACACTGAAGCTTTCTTT | CASSPSVMNTEAFF
TRBJ2-2 | - | 16 | TRBV9 | TRBD1 | TGTGCCAGCAGCGGACGGGACAGGGGGCCTGCCGGGGAGCTGTTTTTT | CASSGRDRGPAGELFF
TRBJ2-1 | - | 14 | TRBV9 | TRBD1 | TGTGCCAGCAGCGCAAGGGACAGCTACAATGAGCAGTTCTTC | CASSARDSYNEQFF
TRBJ2-3 | - | 16 | TRBV30 | - | TGTGCCTGGCAAACTCTCGAGGGGGACAACACAGATACGCAGTATTTT | CAWQTLEGDNTDTQYF
TRBJ2-5 | once | 14 | TRBV28 | - | TGTGCCAGCAGTTTAGTACCCGAGCAAGAGACCCAGTACTTC | CASSLVPEQETQYF
TRBJ2-1 | few | 16 | TRBV7-2 | - | TGTGCCAGCAGCTTAGTAAGCGAGACCTCCTACAATGAGCAGTTCTTC | CASSLVSETSYNEQFF
TRBJ2-2 | - | 12 | TRBV12-3/TRBV12-4 | - | TGTGCCACTACTTGGGGGGCCGGGGAGCTGTTTTTT | CATTWGAGELFF
TRBJ2-7 | few | 13 | TRBV29-1 | - | TGCAGCGTTGATAGGCAGGGATCCTACGAGCAGTACTTC | CSVDRQGSYEQYF
TRBJ2-3 | - | 16 | TRBV28 | - | TGTGCCAGCAGTTCTTATGTCGGAGAGAGCACAGATACGCAGTATTTT | CASSSYVGESTDTQYF
TRBJ2-4 | few | 14 | TRBV11-3 | TRBD2 | TGTGCCAGCAGCTTGGCGGGAGGGGCGAACATTCAGTACTTC | CASSLAGGANIQYF
TRBJ1-2 | - | 14 | TRBV6-5 | TRBD1 | TGTGCCAGCAGTTACGAAAGACAGGGTTTAGGCTACACCTTC | CASSYERQGLGYTF